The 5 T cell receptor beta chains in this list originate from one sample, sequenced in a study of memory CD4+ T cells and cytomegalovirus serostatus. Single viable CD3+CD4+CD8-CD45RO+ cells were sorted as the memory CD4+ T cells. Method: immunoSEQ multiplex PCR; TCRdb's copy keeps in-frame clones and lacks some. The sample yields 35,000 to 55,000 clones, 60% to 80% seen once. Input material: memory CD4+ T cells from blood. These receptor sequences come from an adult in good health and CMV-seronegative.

The CDR3 DNA sequence: TGTGCCAGCAGCGGGACACCAAACACTGAAGCTTTCTTT. Translation: CASSGTPNTEAFF. The V and J genes are TRBV7-2 and TRBJ1-1; perhaps TRBD1 as D (6 bases). Looked up from germline, CDR1 is SGHTA and CDR2 is FQGNSA. V was pared by 5 bases and J by 2 bases, with 9 bases between. This CDR3 spans 13 amino acids. The full variable domain, with the rest looked up from reference TRBV7-2 and TRBJ1-1, is GAGVSQSPSNKVTEKGKDVELRCDPISGHTALYWYRQSLGQGLEFLIYFQGNSAPDKSGLPSDRFSAERTGGSVSTLTIQRTQQEDSAVYLCASSGTPNTEAFFGQGTRLTVV.

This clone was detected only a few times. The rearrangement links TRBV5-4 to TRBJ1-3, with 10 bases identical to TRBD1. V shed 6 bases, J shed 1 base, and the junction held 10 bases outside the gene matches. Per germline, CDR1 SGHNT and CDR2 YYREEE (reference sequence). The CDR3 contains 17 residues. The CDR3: CASTAQPGQGSGNTIYF. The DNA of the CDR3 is TGTGCCAGCACCGCTCAACCGGGACAGGGGTCTGGAAACACCATATATTTT.

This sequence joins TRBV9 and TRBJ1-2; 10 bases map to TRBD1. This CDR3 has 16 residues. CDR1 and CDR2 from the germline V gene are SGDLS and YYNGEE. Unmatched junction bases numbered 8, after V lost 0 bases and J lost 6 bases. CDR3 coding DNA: TGTGCCAGCAGCGTAGTTGGGACAGGGGAGGGTAATGGCTACACCTTC. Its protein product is CASSVVGTGEGNGYTF. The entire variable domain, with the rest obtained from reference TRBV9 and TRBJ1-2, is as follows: DSGVTQTPKHLITATGQRVTLRCSPRSGDLSVYWYQQSLDQGLQFLIQYYNGEERAKGNILERFSAQQFPDLHSELNLSSLELGDSALYFCASSVVGTGEGNGYTFGSGTRLTVV.

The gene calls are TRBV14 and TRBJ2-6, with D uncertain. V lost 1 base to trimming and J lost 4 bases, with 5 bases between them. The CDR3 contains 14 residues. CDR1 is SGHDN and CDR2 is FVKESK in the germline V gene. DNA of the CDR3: TGTGCCAGCAGCCAAGTATCCGGGGCCAACGTCCTGACTTTC. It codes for CASSQVSGANVLTF.

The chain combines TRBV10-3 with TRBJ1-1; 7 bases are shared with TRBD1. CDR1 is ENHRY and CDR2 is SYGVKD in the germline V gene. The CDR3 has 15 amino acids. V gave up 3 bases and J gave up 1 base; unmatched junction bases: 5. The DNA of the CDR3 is TGTGCCATCAGTGACCCCGGACAGGCGAACACTGAAGCTTTCTTT. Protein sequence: CAISDPGQANTEAFF.